The rows below give T cell receptor beta chains drawn from one sample of a study of regulatory T cells in long-lasting Graves disease. TCRdb used MiXCR to reprocess the multiplex PCR reads, holding one entry per CDR3 protein. The table has roughly 320,000 distinct CDR3 sequences, approximately 16% seen once. This same sample was also taken into another study, of T cells in Graves' hyperthyroidism and ophthalmopathy.

The starting material was peripheral blood mononuclear cells (PBMCs), obtained at new diagnosis, from a patient treated with antithyroid drugs. The receptors were sampled from a man aged 40-49 years with Graves disease. CDR3s include the opening cysteine and the closing phenylalanine or tryptophan. D genes are given only for firm matches. Clone size is shown for a subset of rows, as once, few, many or a class of expanded clone.

cdr3_nt,cdr3_aa,clone_size,v_call,j_call,d_call
TGTGACAGCAGTTTATCGGGACAGGGCGCACCCTATGGCTACACCTTC,CDSSLSGQGAPYGYTF,few,TRBV27,TRBJ1-2,TRBD1
TGTGCCAGCAGCTTGGCCTCCCTAGCAGAGACCCAGTACTTC,CASSLASLAETQYF,many,TRBV5-5,TRBJ2-5,NA
TGTGCCAGCAGCGCCAGAAACAGGGAGTTGGAGACCCAGTACTTC,CASSARNRELETQYF,many,TRBV7-9,TRBJ2-5,NA
TGTGCCAGCAGCTCCCACAGGGGTTCCGGGGAGCTGTTTTTT,CASSSHRGSGELFF,NA,TRBV7-9,TRBJ2-2,TRBD1
TGTGCCAGCAGCTTAAAGGATGGCTACACCTTC,CASSLKDGYTF,few,TRBV7-9,TRBJ1-2,NA
TGTGCCAGCAGCTTGAGGAGGGTGATTCAGCCCCAGCATTTT,CASSLRRVIQPQHF,many,TRBV7-2,TRBJ1-5,NA
TGCAGTACGCAGGGGAGAGGCACAGATACGCAGTATTTT,CSTQGRGTDTQYF,NA,TRBV20-1,TRBJ2-3,NA
TGTGCCAGCACCGCAAGTCTAATGAACACTGAAGCTTTCTTT,CASTASLMNTEAFF,many,TRBV28,TRBJ1-1,NA
TGTGCCACCAGATTAGACAGAAGCTATGGCTACACCTTC,CATRLDRSYGYTF,NA,TRBV24-1,TRBJ1-2,NA
TGTGCCAGCAGCTCACAAGGGGGGGCCGGCGAGACCCAGTACTTC,CASSSQGGAGETQYF,NA,TRBV7-3,TRBJ2-5,NA
TGTGCCAGCAGCTTAGTTGCGGGGAAAGAGACCCAGTACTTC,CASSLVAGKETQYF,many,TRBV7-2,TRBJ2-5,NA
TGTGCCAGTAGTATTGCAGCAGGTTATCAGCCCCAGCATTTT,CASSIAAGYQPQHF,few,TRBV19,TRBJ1-5,NA